This is a list of T cell receptor beta chains from one sample in a study of monozygotic twins with inflammatory bowel disease. Reanalyzing the 5' RACE reads, TCRdb keeps one entry per CDR3 protein, without DNA. Its table lists approximately 160,000 distinct CDR3 sequences. The sequenced sample consisted of blood. All receptors derive from a human donor with ulcerative colitis or Crohn's disease, or a healthy co-twin of an affected twin (not recorded which). Each CDR3 is given with its conserved first and last residue.

TRBJ2-7 | TRBV4-3 | CASSQAKGPRYGGGSYEQYF
TRBJ2-2 | TRBV5-1 | CASKFLGELFF
TRBJ2-1 | TRBV20-1 | CSAPKRLLAGDEQFF
TRBJ2-7 | TRBV5-1 | CASSLDTVGYEQYF
TRBJ1-1 | TRBV12-3/TRBV12-4 | CASSLERRNTEAFF
TRBJ2-4 | TRBV20-1 | CSAPVGGDIQYF
TRBJ2-5 | TRBV3-1 | CASSQAGRQETQYF
TRBJ2-2 | TRBV5-1 | CASSFGPGNTGELFF
TRBJ1-1 | TRBV7-8 | CASSLERWGDTEAFF
TRBJ2-7 | TRBV28 | CASSRQGLYEQYF
TRBJ2-7 | TRBV28 | CASRPGGEPSYEQYF
TRBJ2-7 | TRBV14 | CASSLRQGAKYKSYEQYF
TRBJ2-1 | TRBV19 | CASRVGQGKNNEQFF
TRBJ2-7 | TRBV11-2 | CASSRVGEYEQYF
TRBJ2-7 | TRBV7-2 | CASSPGTPISYEQYF
TRBJ2-7 | TRBV11-1 | CASSPRGGLAGVGYEQYF
TRBJ2-5 | TRBV4-1 | CASSQVGLAQGETQYF